A single sample gave rise to the 23 T cell receptor beta chains below, sequenced in a study of post-analysis software for immune sequencing data. These receptors' antigens are unknown. Each TCR beta cDNA library carried unique molecular identifiers. TCRdb analysed the PCR reads with MiXCR anew, one entry per CDR3 protein. The table has approximately 250,000 distinct CDR3 sequences, 30% to 45% seen once; the top ten hold under 5%. Study observations and caveats: The study found TRBV5-6, TRBV5-1 and TRBV20-1 among five or six TRBV segments more frequent in patients than controls.

The sequenced sample consisted of blood. Every receptor here comes from a girl aged 10-17 years with multiple sclerosis.

J is TRBJ2-5 and V is TRBV3-1, with TRBD2 matching over 10 bases. The length of the CDR3 is 16 residues. V lost 4 bases and J lost 1; bases outside the gene matches: 6. Germline-derived CDR1 and CDR2 are LGHDT and YNNKEL (reference sequence). The CDR3 spells CASSPFERGGQETQYF. The CDR3, as DNA: TGTGCCAGCAGCCCTTTTGAGCGGGGGGGCCAAGAGACCCAGTACTTC.

This clonotype was seen repeatedly, ten times or more. The CDR3 reads CASSTAWGNEQFF. The CDR3 coding sequence is TGTGCCAGCAGTACGGCTTGGGGCAATGAGCAGTTCTTC. The chain joins TRBV28 to TRBJ2-1, with D hard to call. The CDR3 has 13 amino acids. The germline CDR1 and CDR2 sequences are MDHEN and SYDVKM. V shed 5 bases and J shed 6 bases, with 11 bases lying between them. Full variable domain (remainder filled in from reference TRBV28 and TRBJ2-1): DVKVTQSSRYLVKRTGEKVFLECVQDMDHENMFWYRQDPGLGLRLIYFSYDVKMKEKGDIPEGYSVSREKKERFSLILESASTNQTSMYLCASSTAWGNEQFFGPGTRLTVL.

The table lists this clonotype with a few counts. V gene TRBV5-1 combines with J gene TRBJ2-3; D ambiguous. CDR3 length: 15 residues. Germline CDR1 reads SGHRS; CDR2 reads YFSETQ. V lost 3 bases and J 0 bases, leaving 11 bases between the germline ends. The CDR3 region is CASSSQVRSTDTQYF. Written as DNA, the CDR3 is TGCGCCAGCAGCTCCCAGGTCCGAAGCACAGATACGCAGTATTTT. Based on the CDR3 plus reference TRBV5-1 and TRBJ2-3, the full variable domain is KAGVTQTPRYLIKTRGQQVTLSCSPISGHRSVSWYQQTPGQGLQFLFEYFSETQRNKGNFPGRFSGRQFSNSRSEMNVSTLELGDSALYLCASSSQVRSTDTQYFGPGTRLTVL.

As concerns this clonotype: A much larger clone differs from this one at a single base, so this may be a read error. This chain links TRBV11-2 with TRBJ2-1, with 7 bases identical to TRBD1. Looked up from germline, CDR1 is SGHAT and CDR2 is FQNNGV. This CDR3 has 12 residues. Trimming at V came to 8 bases and at J to 8 bases, leaving 6 bases not matched to a gene. DNA of the CDR3: TGTGCCAGCCGTGTAGGGGGCGATGAGCAGTTCTTC. It codes for CASRVGGDEQFF.

This clonotype was seen repeatedly, ten times or more. The chain combines TRBV29-1 with TRBJ1-2; 7 bases map to TRBD1. V gave up 3 bases and J gave up 4 bases; unmatched junction bases: 8. The germline gives CDR1 SQVTM, CDR2 ANQGSEA. The CDR3 is 14 residues long. The CDR3 DNA is TGCAGCGTTGATGTAGGGGGGACAGTCTATGGCTACACCTTC. Residues: CSVDVGGTVYGYTF.

V gene TRBV10-2 combines with J gene TRBJ2-7; tentatively, D is TRBD1 or TRBD2 (5 bases each). The CDR3 spans 15 residues. V gave up 3 bases and J gave up 3 bases, with 15 bases separating them. The germline V gene encodes CDR1 WSHSY and CDR2 SAAADI. The CDR3 loop is CASSEGDGLHYEQYF. The CDR3 nucleotides are TGCGCCAGCAGTGAAGGGGACGGCCTGCACTACGAGCAGTACTTC.

This clonotype has a single count. This chain uses TRBV7-9 with TRBJ2-1; 9 positions agree with TRBD2. Germline values: CDR1 SEHNR, CDR2 FQNEAQ (reference sequence). V lost 8 bases and J lost 5; bases outside the gene matches: 10. The CDR3 has 15 amino acids. The CDR3 region is CASGGGGLANNEQFF. The CDR3 coding sequence is TGTGCCAGCGGGGGTGGAGGACTAGCGAACAATGAGCAGTTCTTC.

This clonotype was observed many times. The chain couples TRBV6-4 to TRBJ1-5, with 9 bases aligning to TRBD1. CDR1 and CDR2 (germline): MRHNA, SNTAGT. The J segment lost 7 bases and the V segment lost 1 base, leaving 11 bases of the junction unmatched. The CDR3 is 17 amino acids. The CDR3 DNA reads as TGTGCCAGCAGTGACTGTCAGGACAGGGGTGTGAGGCAGCCCCAGCATTTT. Amino acid sequence: CASSDCQDRGVRQPQHF.

The chain combines TRBV4-2 with TRBJ2-1, with 7 nucleotides matching TRBD1. Trimming at V came to 3 bases and at J to 5 bases, leaving 10 bases not matched to a gene. CDR1 and CDR2 from the germline V gene are LGHNA and YNFKEQ. This CDR3 is 16 amino acids long. The CDR3 sequence is CASSHSGQDRHNEQFF. For the CDR3, the DNA is TGTGCCAGCAGCCATTCTGGCCAGGACAGGCACAATGAGCAGTTCTTC.

Worth noting for this clonotype: A much larger clone differs from this one at a single base, so this may be a read error. The chain carries TRBV4-2 and TRBJ1-4, with D maybe TRBD1 (5 bases). The V end lost 4 bases, the J end lost 8 bases, and 17 bases lay between the germline ends. CDR1 LGHNA and CDR2 YNFKEQ come from the germline V gene. This CDR3 has 15 residues. The CDR3: CASSRAGAREEKLFF. CDR3 in DNA: TGTGCCAGCAGCCGAGCCGGGGCCAGGGAAGAAAAACTGTTTTTT.

CDR3 nucleotide sequence: TGTGCCAGCAGTTTACAGACGAGGCCCTACGAGCAGTACTTC. It is translated as CASSLQTRPYEQYF. The chain recombines TRBV12-3 or TRBV12-4 with TRBJ2-5; the D is unclear. The J call may be incorrect, as the DNA end agrees better with TRBJ2-7. The CDR3 loop spans 14 amino acids.

This clonotype was seen a single time. V and J are TRBV9 and TRBJ2-1; D ambiguous. CDR3 size: 15 residues. The germline V gene has CDR1 SGDLS and CDR2 YYNGEE. Trimming left V 0 bases short and J 3 bases short, with 10 bases between. The DNA of the CDR3 is TGTGCCAGCAGCGTAGGTAGCTCCGGCTACAATGAGCAGTTCTTC. This sequence encodes CASSVGSSGYNEQFF.

A note on this clonotype: A much larger clone lies a single base off, so this may be a read error. This chain uses TRBV7-8 with TRBJ2-1; D might be TRBD1 (6 bases). The DNA end lines up better with TRBJ2-7; the J call may be wrong. This CDR3 comprises 15 residues. The germline gives CDR1 SGHVS, CDR2 FQNEAQ. CDR3 nucleotides: TGTGCCAGCAGCTGGGGACAAAGCTCCTACAATGAGCAGTACTTC. Protein sequence: CASSWGQSSYNEQYF.

This clonotype was counted ten times or more. The chain links TRBV20-1 to TRBJ2-1; D is unclear. V shed 3 bases and J shed 0 bases, with 9 bases lying between them. The CDR3 loop spans 14 amino acids. Germline loops: CDR1 DFQATT, CDR2 SNEGSKA (reference sequence). Here the CDR3 reads CSASPESSYNEQFF. The CDR3 nucleotides read TGCAGTGCTAGTCCCGAGAGCTCCTACAATGAGCAGTTCTTC.

The chain uses TRBV5-1 and TRBJ2-5, with 9 bases that match TRBD2. Germline assignment: CDR1 SGHRS and CDR2 YFSETQ. V trimming: 3 bases; J trimming: 1 base; junction bases outside the gene matches: 7. The CDR3 covers 16 residues. CDR3 sequence (DNA): TGCGCCAGCAGCTCTCTAGCGGGGAGGGCCCAAGAGACCCAGTACTTC. Protein sequence: CASSSLAGRAQETQYF.

This clonotype appeared many times. This chain uses TRBV5-1 with TRBJ1-2; D is perhaps TRBD1 (6 bases). Germline-derived CDR1 and CDR2 are SGHRS and YFSETQ. This CDR3 region has 15 residues. V lost 0 bases and J 5 bases, leaving 14 bases between the germline ends. The CDR3 DNA follows: TGCGCCAGCAGCTTGGGTCCGACAGGATTGTATGGCTACACCTTC. Translated, it gives CASSLGPTGLYGYTF.

This clonotype came up once. The CDR3 region is CAIQMNTEAFF. The CDR3 DNA reads TGTGCCATCCAGATGAACACTGAAGCTTTCTTT. The chain recombines TRBV10-3 with TRBJ1-1, with D hard to call. This CDR3 has 11 amino acids. The germline gives CDR1 ENHRY, CDR2 SYGVKD. The germline V and J ends were trimmed by 8 bases and 0 bases, with 4 bases remaining between them.

This clonotype was found many times. The V and J genes are TRBV5-1 and TRBJ2-3, with 7 bases identical to TRBD2. Trimming at V came to 4 bases and at J to 0 bases, leaving 8 bases not matched to a gene. Germline V CDR1 and CDR2: SGHRS, YFSETQ. The CDR3 consists of 16 residues. CDR3 nucleotides: TGCGCCAGCAGCCCCAGCCTAGCGGCTAGCACAGATACGCAGTATTTT. This gives the protein CASSPSLAASTDTQYF.

This clonotype showed up just a few times. The rearrangement uses TRBV20-1 and TRBJ2-7; the match to TRBD2 covers 11 bases. Per the germline V gene, CDR1 is DFQATT and CDR2 is SNEGSKA (reference sequence). The length of the CDR3 is 14 residues. Trimming removed 5 bases from V and 7 bases from J; junction bases left unmatched: 10. CDR3 coding DNA: TGCAGTGCTGTACCTAGCGGGAGGACCAATGAGCAGTACTTC. Its translation: CSAVPSGRTNEQYF.

The V gene is TRBV5-1, the J gene TRBJ2-5; no clear D gene. CDR1 and CDR2 (germline): SGHRS, YFSETQ. The CDR3 loop spans 13 amino acids. V was trimmed by 0 bases and J by 1 base, leaving 4 bases between them. CDR3 sequence (DNA): TGCGCCAGCAGCTTGGACACCCAAGAGACCCAGTACTTC. It translates to CASSLDTQETQYF. The full variable domain, in which reference TRBV5-1 and TRBJ2-5 provide the parts outside the CDR3, is KAGVTQTPRYLIKTRGQQVTLSCSPISGHRSVSWYQQTPGQGLQFLFEYFSETQRNKGNFPGRFSGRQFSNSRSEMNVSTLELGDSALYLCASSLDTQETQYFGPGTRLLVL.

A remark on this clonotype: This may stem from a read error, because a much larger clone lies one nucleotide away. This chain uses TRBV29-1 with TRBJ2-3; D gene uncertain. There are 12 residues in the CDR3. Per the germline V gene, CDR1 is SQVTM and CDR2 is ANQGSEA. The germline V and J ends were trimmed by 4 bases and 8 bases, with 13 bases remaining between them. The CDR3 loop is CSVGDNHSTQYF. As DNA, the CDR3 is TGCAGCGTTGGCGACAACCACAGTACGCAGTATTTT.

The chain uses TRBV2 and TRBJ2-1, with 8 nucleotides matching TRBD2. Germline trimming cut 6 bases from V and 2 bases from J; bases unmatched to any gene: 9. CDR1 SNHLY and CDR2 FYNNEI come from the germline V gene. The CDR3 length is 16 residues. CDR3 region: CASRRTTSGTYNEQFF. For the CDR3, the DNA is TGTGCCAGCAGGCGCACCACTAGCGGAACCTACAATGAGCAGTTCTTC.

The chain is built from TRBV5-1 and TRBJ2-1; D perhaps matches TRBD1 (6 bases). Germline CDR1 SGHRS, CDR2 YFSETQ. V shed 3 bases and J shed 10 bases, with 14 bases lying between them. CDR3 size: 13 residues. CDR3 amino acids: CASSSLSGTEQFF. Written as DNA, the CDR3 is TGCGCCAGCAGCTCCCTATCCGGGACAGAGCAGTTCTTC.